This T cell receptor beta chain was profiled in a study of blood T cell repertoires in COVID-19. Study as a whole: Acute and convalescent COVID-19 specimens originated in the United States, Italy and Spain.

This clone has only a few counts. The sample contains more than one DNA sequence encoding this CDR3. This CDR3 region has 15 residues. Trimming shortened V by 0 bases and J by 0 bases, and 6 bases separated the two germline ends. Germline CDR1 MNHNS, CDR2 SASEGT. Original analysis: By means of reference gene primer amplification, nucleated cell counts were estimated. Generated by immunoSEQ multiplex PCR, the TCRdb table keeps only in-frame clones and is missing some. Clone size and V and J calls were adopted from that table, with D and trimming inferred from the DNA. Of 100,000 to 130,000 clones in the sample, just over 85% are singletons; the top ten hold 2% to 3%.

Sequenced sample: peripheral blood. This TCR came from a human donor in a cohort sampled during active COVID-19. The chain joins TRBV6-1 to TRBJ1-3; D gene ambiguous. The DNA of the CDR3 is TGTGCCAGCAGTGAAGCCCCCTCCTCTGGAAACACCATATATTTT. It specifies CASSEAPSSGNTIYF.